A selection of T cell receptor beta chains follows, all from one sample in a study of T cell responses to AZD1222 COVID-19 vaccine. Method: immunoSEQ multiplex PCR; TCRdb's copy keeps in-frame clones and lacks some. The table has about 120,000 clones, about 92% seen once. Specimen: peripheral blood, collected 28 days after the second AZD1222 dose. The origin of the receptors is an adult who received the AZD1222 COVID-19 vaccine. Both conserved end residues are part of each CDR3. The order of the fields is V gene, J gene, clone size, D gene, CDR3 protein, CDR3 DNA. The D gene is left open where the match is weak. The size field is filled for only some rows; it gives once, few, many or a size class.

>TRBV7-6|TRBJ1-3|-|-
CASSLGGDTIYF
TGTGCCAGCAGCTTAGGTGGGGACACCATATATTTT
>TRBV5-1|TRBJ2-3|-|-
CASSYRTHQSTTDTQYF
TGCGCCAGCAGCTATAGGACTCACCAATCGACCACAGATACGCAGTATTTT
>TRBV29-1|TRBJ2-1|-|-
CSVEVLSGGHSYNEQFF
TGCAGCGTTGAAGTCCTTTCCGGGGGACACTCCTACAATGAGCAGTTCTTC
>TRBV19|TRBJ2-1|-|-
CASSLTVRSDEQFF
TGTGCCAGTAGTCTAACCGTCCGGAGCGATGAGCAGTTCTTC
>TRBV19|TRBJ1-5|-|-
CASSIGGIRNQPQHF
TGTGCCAGTAGTATAGGGGGTATTCGCAATCAGCCCCAGCATTTT
>TRBV18|TRBJ2-1|-|TRBD1
CASQDTGQGHHEQFF
TGTGCCAGCCAAGACACGGGACAGGGGCACCATGAGCAGTTCTTC
>TRBV6-4|TRBJ2-7|few|-
CASSDRGFSYEQYF
TGTGCCAGCAGTGACAGGGGATTCTCCTACGAGCAGTACTTC
>TRBV30|TRBJ2-1|-|-
CAWRDNEQFF
TGTGCCTGGCGTGACAATGAGCAGTTCTTC
>TRBV29-1|TRBJ2-5|-|-
CSSGTQETQYF
TGCAGTAGCGGTACACAAGAGACCCAGTACTTC
>TRBV18|TRBJ1-1|once|-
CASSPSRQENTEAFF
TGTGCCAGCTCACCAAGCCGACAGGAGAACACTGAAGCTTTCTTT
>TRBV12-3/TRBV12-4|TRBJ1-2|-|TRBD1
CASRVQGLEGYTF
TGTGCCAGCAGGGTACAGGGGTTAGAAGGCTACACCTTC
>TRBV9|TRBJ2-1|-|TRBD2
CASSVSGRVDNEQFF
TGTGCCAGCAGCGTTAGCGGGAGGGTGGACAATGAGCAGTTCTTC
>TRBV19|TRBJ1-5|-|-
CASSPGKSNQPQHF
TGTGCCAGTAGCCCAGGGAAGAGCAATCAGCCCCAGCATTTT
>TRBV30|TRBJ2-7|-|-
CAWREAGSYEQYF
TGTGCCTGGAGGGAAGCAGGCTCCTACGAGCAGTACTTC
>TRBV19|TRBJ1-4|-|TRBD1
CASSVGQGISTNEKLFF
TGTGCCAGTAGTGTGGGACAGGGGATCTCAACTAATGAAAAACTGTTTTTT
>TRBV19|TRBJ1-1|-|-
CASSLDRNTEAFF
TGTGCCAGTAGTTTAGACAGGAACACTGAAGCTTTCTTT
>TRBV14|TRBJ1-6|-|-
CASSQETRSSPLHF
TGTGCCAGCAGCCAAGAAACCCGCTCTTCACCCCTCCACTTT
>TRBV30|TRBJ2-4|once|TRBD2
CAGVGGGSKNIQYF
TGTGCCGGCGTCGGGGGGGGGTCCAAAAACATTCAGTACTTC
>TRBV11-1|TRBJ2-1|-|TRBD2
CASSSGTSGNEQFF
TGTGCCAGCAGCTCCGGGACTAGCGGCAATGAGCAGTTCTTC
>TRBV2|TRBJ2-2|-|TRBD1
CASRDAGTGGVGELFF
TGTGCCAGCAGGGATGCCGGGACAGGGGGCGTCGGGGAGCTGTTTTTT
>TRBV19|TRBJ1-4|-|TRBD1
CASSRGQTRRFPGEKLFF
TGTGCCAGTAGTAGGGGACAGACGCGGCGTTTCCCGGGCGAAAAACTGTTTTTT
>TRBV28|TRBJ2-5|-|-
CASSSSGAGKETQYF
TGTGCCAGCAGTTCCTCAGGGGCGGGAAAAGAGACCCAGTACTTC
>TRBV20-1|TRBJ1-5|-|-
CSASSSTRRGNQPQHF
TGCAGTGCTAGTTCCAGTACAAGGAGGGGCAATCAGCCCCAGCATTTT
>TRBV7-2|TRBJ2-7|-|TRBD2
CASSLAGGRAGEQYF
TGTGCCAGCAGCTTAGCCGGCGGGAGGGCCGGAGAGCAGTACTTC
>TRBV7-9|TRBJ1-1|-|-
CASNKMTNTEAFF
TGTGCCAGCAACAAAATGACGAACACTGAAGCTTTCTTT
>TRBV30|TRBJ1-1|-|-
CAWSEIGGGTAEAFF
TGTGCCTGGAGTGAGATAGGGGGGGGTACGGCTGAAGCTTTCTTT
>TRBV3-1/TRBV3-2|TRBJ2-5|-|TRBD2
CASSQDSSFSLAGVRWTQYF
TGTGCCAGCAGCCAAGATTCCTCGTTTTCTCTAGCGGGGGTCCGTTGGACCCAGTACTTC
>TRBV9|TRBJ2-3|once|TRBD2
CASSVAGLAGAADTQYF
TGTGCCAGCAGCGTAGCGGGACTAGCGGGGGCAGCTGATACGCAGTATTTT
>TRBV7-9|TRBJ2-1|once|-
CASSPRGFNEQFF
TGTGCCAGCAGCCCCCGGGGTTTCAATGAGCAGTTCTTC
>TRBV3-1/TRBV3-2|TRBJ2-1|-|-
CASSQLNNEQFF
TGTGCCAGCAGCCAACTAAACAATGAGCAGTTCTTC